The T cell receptor beta chain under discussion was sequenced for a study of breast tumors, draining lymph nodes, adjacent tissues. Findings and caveats of the study: Tumor repertoires ranked between lymph nodes and nontumor tissue in diversity, with V and J gene preferences. Tumor T cell lymph node origin was a supported hypothesis, not proven. Most tumor T cells seemingly derive from lymph node, then expand in tumor.

This clonotype was seen many times. Its target is not known. From the multiplex PCR reads, TCRdb called clonotypes with MiXCR, one entry per CDR3 protein. The sample lists around 130,000 distinct CDR3 sequences, over 20% seen once, with 2.2% in the top ten. The lymph nodes were axillary draining lymph nodes from breast cancer patients. This CDR3 spans 15 amino acids. Per the germline V gene, CDR1 is MNHEY and CDR2 is SVGAGI. Trimming cost V 6 bases and J 3 bases, with 15 bases left between them. The chain employs TRBV6-5 and TRBJ1-5; maybe TRBD1 (6 bases). Sequencing was done on a sample of axillary lymph node tissue. This sequence was found in a female donor with breast cancer. Some clones in this sample may be carry-over from other donors' samples. Here the CDR3 reads CASRLGQYDNQPQHF. Here the CDR3 DNA reads TGTGCCAGCAGACTAGGACAGTATGACAATCAGCCCCAGCATTTT.